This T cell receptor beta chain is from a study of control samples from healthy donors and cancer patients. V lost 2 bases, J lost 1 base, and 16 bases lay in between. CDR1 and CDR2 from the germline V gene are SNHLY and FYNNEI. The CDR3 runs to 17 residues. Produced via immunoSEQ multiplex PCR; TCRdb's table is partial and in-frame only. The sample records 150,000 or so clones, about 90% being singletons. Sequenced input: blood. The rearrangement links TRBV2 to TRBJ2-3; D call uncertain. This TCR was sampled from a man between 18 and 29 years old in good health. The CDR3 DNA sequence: TGTGCCAGCAGTGAATTGGGTAGCTCTTCCCGCACAGATACGCAGTATTTT. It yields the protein CASSELGSSSRTDTQYF.